The clone carrying this TCR beta chain was recorded at least ten times. This sample's time point: after trial treatment. Treatment denoted: LDRT plus nivolumab, ipilimumab, low-dose cyclophosphamide and aspirin (RACIN trial). The treatment that donors received included nivolumab, ipilimumab, aspirin, low-dose cyclophosphamide and low-dose radiotherapy. The data belong to a study of low-dose radiotherapy and immunotherapy resistance in tumors. V was pared by 3 bases and J by 6 bases, with 17 bases between. The CDR3 is 16 amino acids. Per germline, CDR1 LNHDA and CDR2 SQIVND (reference sequence). Alpha- and beta-chain coverage of first-strand cDNA came from TRAV- and TRBV-specific primers. Amplification, which lasted approximately 19 PCR cycles, used a constant-region primer and V-primer adapter to amplify TCRs. A single record per CDR3 protein comes from TCRdb applying MiXCR to the reads. Found here are 75,000 to 95,000 distinct CDR3 sequences, less than 25% of them singletons; the top ten hold 9.5% to 15%.

The sequence derives from a female donor with ovarian cancer. Sequences were derived from PBMCs, sampled after low-dose radiotherapy plus immunotherapy. The V and J genes are TRBV19 and TRBJ2-2, with D possibly being TRBD2 (5 bases). CDR3 region: CASSMYASMVPGELFF. Here the CDR3 DNA reads TGTGCCAGTAGTATGTACGCTAGCATGGTCCCCGGGGAGCTGTTTTTT.